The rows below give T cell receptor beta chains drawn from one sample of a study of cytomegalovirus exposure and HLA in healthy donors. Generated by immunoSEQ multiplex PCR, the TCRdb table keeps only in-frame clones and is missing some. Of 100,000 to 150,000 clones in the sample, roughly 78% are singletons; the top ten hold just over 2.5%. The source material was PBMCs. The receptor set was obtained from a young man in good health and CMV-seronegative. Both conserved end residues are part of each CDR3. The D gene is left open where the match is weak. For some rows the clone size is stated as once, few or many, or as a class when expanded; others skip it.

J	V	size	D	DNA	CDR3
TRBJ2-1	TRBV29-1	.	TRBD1	TGCAGCACTTCGGGACAGGGGGCCCCCCACAATGAGCAGTTCTTC	CSTSGQGAPHNEQFF
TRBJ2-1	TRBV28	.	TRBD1	TGTGCCAGCACCCTGGACAGGGGCTACAATGAGCAGTTCTTC	CASTLDRGYNEQFF
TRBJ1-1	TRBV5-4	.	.	TGTGCCAGCAGCTTTGGGGACATGAGGGCTTTCTTT	CASSFGDMRAFF
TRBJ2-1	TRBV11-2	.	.	TGTGCCAGCAGTTCGTCTCAGTCCAGGGTCAATGAGCAGTTCTTC	CASSSSQSRVNEQFF
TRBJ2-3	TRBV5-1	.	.	TGCGCCAGCAGCGAACCGGGAACCCCGACAGATACGCAGTATTTT	CASSEPGTPTDTQYF
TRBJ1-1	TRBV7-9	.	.	TGTGCCAGCAGACGGCAGGGGATAAACACTGAAGCTTTCTTT	CASRRQGINTEAFF
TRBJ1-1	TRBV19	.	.	TGTGCCAGTAGTTCTACAGTGGGGAACACTGAAGCTTTCTTT	CASSSTVGNTEAFF
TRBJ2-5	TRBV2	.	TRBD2	TGTGCCAGCAGACGGGAGGCCCAAGAGACCCAGTACTTC	CASRREAQETQYF
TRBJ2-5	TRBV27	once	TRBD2	TGTGCCAGCAGTTCGGGACTAGCGGGAATATTAGAGACCCAGTACTTC	CASSSGLAGILETQYF
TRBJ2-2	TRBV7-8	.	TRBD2	TGTGCCAGCAGCCAAAGCGGGAGCCAGGGTACCGGGGAGCTGTTTTTT	CASSQSGSQGTGELFF
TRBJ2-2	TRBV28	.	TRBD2	TGTGCCAGCACCCTTCGGACTAGATCCGGGGAGCTGTTTTTT	CASTLRTRSGELFF
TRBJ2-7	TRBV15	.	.	TGTGCCACCAGCAGAGTTACAGGGAGTACCTACGAGCAGTACTTC	CATSRVTGSTYEQYF
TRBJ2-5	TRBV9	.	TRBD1	TGTGCCAGCAGCGTAGGTGGGACAGGGGGCGGAGAGACCCAGTACTTC	CASSVGGTGGGETQYF
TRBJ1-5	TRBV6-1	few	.	TGTGCCAGCAGTGAAGTTGGACGGACTGAGGTGGTTAGCAATCAGCCCCAGCATTTT	CASSEVGRTEVVSNQPQHF
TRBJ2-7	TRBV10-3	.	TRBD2	TGTGCCATCAGTGAAACTAGCGGCAGCTCCTACGAGCAGTACTTC	CAISETSGSSYEQYF
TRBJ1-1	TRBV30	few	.	TGTGCCTGGAGCTCGCGAGGTGGGAACACTGAAGCTTTCTTT	CAWSSRGGNTEAFF
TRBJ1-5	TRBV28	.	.	TGTGCCACCTCCCAGTCGGGGGTAAATCAGCCCCAGCATTTT	CATSQSGVNQPQHF
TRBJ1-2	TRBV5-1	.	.	TGCGCCAGCAGTAAGCTGGGGCACGGAAATTATGGCTACCCCTTC	CASSKLGHGNYGYPF
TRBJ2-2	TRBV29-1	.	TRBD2	TGCAGCTTCACTAGCGGGAGGTCCACCGGGGAGCTGTTTTTT	CSFTSGRSTGELFF
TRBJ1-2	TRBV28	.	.	TGTGCCAGCAGCCAGGACTACTATGGCTACCCCTTC	CASSQDYYGYPF
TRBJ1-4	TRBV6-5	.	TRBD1	TGTGCCAGCAGAGGGACAGCAACTAATGAAAAACTGTTTTTT	CASRGTATNEKLFF
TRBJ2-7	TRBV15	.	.	TGTGCCACCAGCAGAGACTGGACAAGCAGCTACGAGCAGTACTTC	CATSRDWTSSYEQYF
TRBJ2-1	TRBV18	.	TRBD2	TGTGCCAGCTCACCACGGCGGGAGCCCTACAATGAGCAGTTCTTC	CASSPRREPYNEQFF
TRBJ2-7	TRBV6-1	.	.	TGTGCCAGCCCCTCCAGTTATGACGAGCAGTACTTC	CASPSSYDEQYF
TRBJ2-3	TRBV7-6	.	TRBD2	TGTGCCAGCAGCTTAGCGGGGACTAGCGGGGCAGATACGCAGTATTTT	CASSLAGTSGADTQYF
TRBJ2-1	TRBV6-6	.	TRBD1	TGTGCCAGCAACACAGGGGCTTCGGTCAATGAGCAGTTCTTC	CASNTGASVNEQFF
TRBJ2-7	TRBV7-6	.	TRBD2	TGTGCCAGCAGCTTAAGACTAGCGGGAGGCTCCTACGAGCAGTACTTC	CASSLRLAGGSYEQYF
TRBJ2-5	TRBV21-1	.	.	TGTGCCAGCAGCAAAGGGGAGAAGGGAGAGACCCAGTACTTC	CASSKGEKGETQYF
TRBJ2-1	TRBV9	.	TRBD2	TGTGCCAGCAGCCCGCGGACTAGCGGCTACTACAATGAGCAGTTCTTC	CASSPRTSGYYNEQFF
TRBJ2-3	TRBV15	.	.	TGTGCCACCAGCAGAGTAAGCACAGATACGCAGTATTTT	CATSRVSTDTQYF
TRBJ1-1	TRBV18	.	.	TGTGCCAGCTCACGGGACACCAACACTGAAGCTTTCTTT	CASSRDTNTEAFF
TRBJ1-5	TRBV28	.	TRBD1	TGTGCCAGCAGTTTCTCCGGGACAGCAAATCAGCCCCAGCATTTT	CASSFSGTANQPQHF
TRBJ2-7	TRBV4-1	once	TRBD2	TGCGCCAGCAGCCTGGGACTAGCGCGAACCCAAAACTACGAGCAGTACTTC	CASSLGLARTQNYEQYF
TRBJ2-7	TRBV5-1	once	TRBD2	TGCGCCAGCAGCGGAACGGGACTAGCGAGTCCCCACGAGCAGTACTTC	CASSGTGLASPHEQYF
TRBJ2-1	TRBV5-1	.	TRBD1	TGCGCCAGCAGCGGACAGGGGGGAGGAGATGAGCAGTTCTTC	CASSGQGGGDEQFF